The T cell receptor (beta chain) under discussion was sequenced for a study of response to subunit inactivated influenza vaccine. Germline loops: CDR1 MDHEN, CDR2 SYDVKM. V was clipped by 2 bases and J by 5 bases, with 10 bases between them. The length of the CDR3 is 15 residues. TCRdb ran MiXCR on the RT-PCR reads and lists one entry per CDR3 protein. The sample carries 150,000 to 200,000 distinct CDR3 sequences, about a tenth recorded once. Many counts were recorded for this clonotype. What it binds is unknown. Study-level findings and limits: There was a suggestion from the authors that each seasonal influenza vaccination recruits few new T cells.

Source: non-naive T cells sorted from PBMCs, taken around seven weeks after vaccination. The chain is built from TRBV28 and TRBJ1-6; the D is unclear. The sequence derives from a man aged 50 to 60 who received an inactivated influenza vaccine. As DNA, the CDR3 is TGTGCCAGCAGTTTACCCGTGGGTGATAATTCACCCCTCCACTTT. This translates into CASSLPVGDNSPLHF.